This T cell receptor beta chain was retrieved from a study of shared clonotypes between healthy human individuals. Broader study findings: Sampling involved blood alone; tissue repertoires likely differ.

The table lists this clone with many counts. Its antigen is currently unknown. Trimming stripped 6 bases from V and 0 bases from J, with 12 bases between. In germline, CDR1 is MNHNY, CDR2 SVGAGI (reference sequence). The CDR3 is 14 amino acids. Repertoires were generated with immunoSEQ multiplex PCR, while TCRdb's copy carries only in-frame clones and drops some. The sample carries approximately 340,000 clones, 73% recorded once. This sequence was found in a man younger than 40 in good health. The V call is TRBV6-6, the J call TRBJ2-7, with D possibly TRBD1 on 6 matching bases. Sequenced input: memory CD4+ T cells sorted from blood. Described subset: CD45RA-negative fraction. As DNA, the CDR3 is TGTGCCAGCAGCCAGGGGATGGGCTCCTACGAGCAGTACTTC. This gives the protein CASSQGMGSYEQYF.